The 21 T cell receptor beta chains reported below all come from one sample, sequenced in a study of blood T cell repertoires in COVID-19 (dated by TCRdb to 2018 to 2020). The library was generated by the immunoSEQ multiplex PCR assay. The table comes from immuneACCESS by way of TCRdb, which keeps in-frame sequences with V and J called. Part of the clones is missing from these tables; in studies checked, under half for an unresolved V gene and the rest for unknown reasons. Recorded for this sample are 110,000 or so clones; approximately 85% of them occurred a single time. The ten largest clones add up to about 6.1% of the sample. The sample was peripheral blood. These receptor sequences come from a woman aged 60-75 years with COVID-19, enrolled during active disease.

The chain uses TRBV11-2 and TRBJ2-2; 7 bases are a match to TRBD2. The CDR3 consists of 15 residues. V lost 2 bases to trimming and J lost 4 bases; unmatched junction nucleotides: 4. Germline CDR1 and CDR2: SGHAT and FQNNGV. The CDR3 sequence is CASSLRGRVTGELFF. In DNA form, the CDR3 reads TGTGCCAGCAGCTTACGGGGGAGGGTCACCGGGGAGCTGTTTTTT.

The rearrangement links TRBV6-5 to TRBJ1-1; 7 bases match TRBD1. The CDR3 spans 14 residues. J lost 3 bases, V lost 5 bases, and 6 bases had no gene match. Germline lookup yields CDR1 MNHEY and CDR2 SVGAGI. CDR3 nucleotide sequence: TGTGCCAGCAGTCATCGACAGGGTGACACTGAAGCTTTCTTT. Protein product: CASSHRQGDTEAFF.

The chain links TRBV11-2 to TRBJ2-7, with 7 bases that match TRBD1. The CDR3 contains 13 residues. Germline V gene lookup returns CDR1 SGHAT and CDR2 FQNNGV. The V and J ends lost 9 bases and 3 bases, in that order; junction bases with no gene match: 8. The CDR3 DNA follows: TGTGCCAGTCAACCCCGGGACAGCTACGAGCAGTACTTC. The encoded protein is CASQPRDSYEQYF. Complete variable domain (other parts from reference TRBV11-2 and TRBJ2-7): EAGVAQSPRYKIIEKRQSVAFWCNPISGHATLYWYQQILGQGPKLLIQFQNNGVVDDSQLPKDRFSAERLKGVDSTLKIQPAKLEDSAVYLCASQPRDSYEQYFGPGTRLTVT.

This sequence joins TRBV13 and TRBJ2-5, with D perhaps matching TRBD2 (5 bases). CDR1 PRHDT and CDR2 FYEKMQ come from the germline V gene (reference sequence). Trimming stripped 0 bases from V and 4 bases from J, with 18 bases between. This CDR3 is 17 amino acids long. The CDR3 loop is CASSLGRLAFAGETQYF. In DNA form, the CDR3 reads TGTGCCAGCAGCTTAGGGCGGTTGGCCTTCGCGGGAGAGACCCAGTACTTC. The complete variable domain, with remaining parts taken from reference TRBV13 and TRBJ2-5, reads AAGVIQSPRHLIKEKRETATLKCYPIPRHDTVYWYQQGPGQDPQFLISFYEKMQSDKGSIPDRFSAQQFSDYHSELNMSSLELGDSALYFCASSLGRLAFAGETQYFGPGTRLLVL.

The rearrangement uses TRBV19 and TRBJ1-2, with 7 bases identical to TRBD1. CDR3 length equals 13 residues. The V gene's germline CDR1 is LNHDA and CDR2 SQIVND (reference sequence). The ends lost 6 bases at V and 4 bases at J; junction bases unmatched: 5. CDR3 region: CASSDRQGYGYTF. As DNA, the CDR3 is TGTGCCAGTAGCGATCGACAGGGCTATGGCTACACCTTC.

The chain employs TRBV6-2 or TRBV6-3 and TRBJ1-6, with 7 bases lining up with TRBD1. CDR1 and CDR2 from the germline V gene are MNHEY and SVGEGT. With V trimmed by 5 bases and J by 0 bases, 10 bases remained unmatched. The CDR3 loop spans 18 amino acids. The CDR3 spells CASSTGDRKSSYNSPLHF. CDR3 nucleotides: TGTGCCAGCAGTACGGGGGACAGAAAGAGCTCCTATAATTCACCCCTCCACTTT.

Only a few counts were recorded for this clone. V is TRBV5-4 and J is TRBJ1-6; 7 bases map to TRBD1. The CDR3 totals 15 residues. The V and J ends lost 0 bases and 9 bases, in that order; junction bases with no gene match: 6. Germline V gene lookup returns CDR1 SGHNT and CDR2 YYREEE (reference sequence). CDR3 in amino acids: CASSLDRGRSSPLHF. CDR3 in DNA: TGTGCCAGCAGCTTGGACAGGGGCAGGAGTTCACCCCTCCACTTT.

J is TRBJ2-4 and V is TRBV5-1; D gene uncertain. In germline, CDR1 is SGHRS, CDR2 YFSETQ. This CDR3 region has 14 residues. V was cut by 0 bases and J by 8 bases, with 12 bases left in between. The CDR3 coding sequence is TGCGCCAGCAGCTTGGCGCCACAGAAGGACATTCAGTACTTC. Translation gives CASSLAPQKDIQYF.

The chain employs TRBV18 and TRBJ1-4, with a weak D call TRBD1 (5 bases). V was shortened by 4 bases and J by 7 bases, with 19 bases between the two germline ends. The CDR3 runs to 16 residues. Germline assignment: CDR1 KGHSH and CDR2 LQKENI. As DNA, the CDR3 is TGTGCCAGCTCACGCCGGTCTGGGGCTGACTCTGAAAAACTGTTTTTT. It specifies CASSRRSGADSEKLFF.

This clone was observed once. This sequence joins TRBV5-1 and TRBJ1-1, with a possible D match to TRBD1 (6 bases). The CDR3 length is 14 residues. Germline V CDR1 and CDR2: SGHRS, YFSETQ. V shed 0 bases and J shed 2 bases, with 8 bases lying between them. CDR3 DNA: TGCGCCAGCAGCTTGGACAGGGATAACACTGAAGCTTTCTTT. Protein: CASSLDRDNTEAFF. Based on the CDR3 plus reference TRBV5-1 and TRBJ1-1, the full variable domain is KAGVTQTPRYLIKTRGQQVTLSCSPISGHRSVSWYQQTPGQGLQFLFEYFSETQRNKGNFPGRFSGRQFSNSRSEMNVSTLELGDSALYLCASSLDRDNTEAFFGQGTRLTVV.

The chain has TRBV11-2 and TRBJ2-7, with D unclear. Germline V gene lookup returns CDR1 SGHAT and CDR2 FQNNGV. The CDR3 is 12 residues long. The V end was cut by 5 bases, the J end by 2 bases, with 7 bases between. The CDR3 is CASSPSPYEQYF. The CDR3, as DNA: TGTGCCAGCAGCCCGTCCCCCTACGAGCAGTACTTC.

The chain links TRBV27 to TRBJ2-7, with D perhaps TRBD2 (5 bases). Trimming left V 0 bases short and J 7 bases short, with 13 bases between. Germline V lookup: CDR1 MNHEY, CDR2 SMNVEV (reference sequence). The CDR3 extends over 14 amino acids. The CDR3, as DNA: TGTGCCAGCAGTTTATCATCCGGGGTAGGGGAGCAGTACTTC. This encodes CASSLSSGVGEQYF.

The V call is TRBV5-6, the J call TRBJ2-1; a weak D match, TRBD2 (6 bases). The germline gives CDR1 SGHDT, CDR2 YYEEEE. V was shortened by 0 bases and J by 7 bases, with 11 bases between the two germline ends. The CDR3 consists of 14 residues. The CDR3 DNA reads TGTGCCAGCAGCTTGGGAACTAGCCGTAATGAGCAGTTCTTC. Translating gives CASSLGTSRNEQFF.

This clone appeared once. In DNA, the CDR3 is TGTGCCTGGAGTGAGCAGGGTGACACTGAAGCTTTCTTT. Protein product: CAWSEQGDTEAFF. The rearrangement uses TRBV30 and TRBJ1-1, with D maybe TRBD1 (5 bases). V lost 1 base, J lost 3 bases, and 9 bases lay in between. The germline gives CDR1 GTSNPN, CDR2 SVGIG (reference sequence). The CDR3 consists of 13 residues.

V usage is TRBV6-5 and J usage is TRBJ1-1; maybe TRBD1 (6 bases). Trimming left V 0 bases short and J 0 bases short, with 11 bases between. The CDR3 consists of 16 residues. CDR1 MNHEY and CDR2 SVGAGI come from the germline V gene. The CDR3 DNA reads as TGTGCCAGCAGTTACTCGGCAGGGGCGTTGAACACTGAAGCTTTCTTT. This sequence encodes CASSYSAGALNTEAFF.

The chain has TRBV7-2 and TRBJ2-1; 9 bases are a match to TRBD2. The CDR3 is 15 amino acids. The germline V gene has CDR1 SGHTA and CDR2 FQGNSA. J was trimmed by 6 bases and V by 6 bases; bases with no gene match: 9. CDR3 region: CASRTSGGSFNEQFF. The CDR3 DNA is TGTGCCAGCAGAACCAGCGGGGGGAGTTTCAATGAGCAGTTCTTC.

This chain joins TRBV9 and TRBJ1-6; D is unclear. The CDR3 runs to 14 residues. Deletions cut 3 bases from V and 7 bases from J, with 11 bases between. In germline, CDR1 is SGDLS, CDR2 YYNGEE. The CDR3 DNA reads TGTGCCAGCAGCGCCGGGGTTGAAAATTCACCCCTCCACTTT. Its translation: CASSAGVENSPLHF.

This clone has a count of ten or more. J is TRBJ2-7 and V is TRBV27, with 9 bases lining up with TRBD1. This CDR3 is 16 amino acids long. Per the germline V gene, CDR1 is MNHEY and CDR2 is SMNVEV (reference sequence). Trimming at V came to 5 bases and at J to 1 base, leaving 9 bases not matched to a gene. CDR3: CASSPAQGAKSYEQYF. The CDR3 DNA sequence: TGTGCCAGCAGTCCGGCACAGGGGGCCAAGTCCTACGAGCAGTACTTC.

The V gene is TRBV5-4, the J gene TRBJ2-1, with 7 bases fitting TRBD2. Germline CDR1 SGHNT, CDR2 YYREEE (reference sequence). V shed 4 bases, J shed 4 bases, and the junction held 8 bases outside the gene matches. The CDR3 covers 15 residues. The CDR3 is CASSVTSAKYNEQFF. CDR3 DNA sequence: TGTGCCAGCAGCGTTACTAGCGCAAAATACAATGAGCAGTTCTTC.

The rearrangement uses TRBV6-5 and TRBJ2-2, with 9 nucleotides matching TRBD1. Germline V gene lookup returns CDR1 MNHEY and CDR2 SVGAGI. Trimming removed 7 bases from V and 3 bases from J; junction bases left unmatched: 6. CDR3 length: 15 amino acids. DNA for the CDR3: TGTGCCAGCACCGAGACAGGGGGGGACACCGGGGAGCTGTTTTTT. This codes for CASTETGGDTGELFF.

The chain has TRBV29-1 and TRBJ1-1; no clear D gene. V dropped 5 bases and J dropped 1 base, with 8 bases sitting between them. The CDR3 contains 12 residues. CDR1 and CDR2 (germline): SQVTM, ANQGSEA. CDR3 amino acids: CSVPVQNTEAFF. For the CDR3, the DNA is TGCAGCGTTCCGGTCCAGAACACTGAAGCTTTCTTT.